Included here is one T cell receptor beta chain sequence, with context. Its antigen specificity is not known. Per-base quality was not reported, and no clone a single base away is much larger than it. Libraries were built with the immunoSEQ multiplex PCR assay. TCR beta CDR3 sequencing was performed on DNA from the cultured, isolated CD4+ T cells. The source study handled its data this way. Non-productive TCR sequences were discarded, and reads were trimmed to the CDR3 region, with only CDR3s of 7 or more amino acids retained. Antigen-specific clonotypes were identified with the MANAFEST web app by comparing expansion in peptide wells against reference cultures. For clones to be considered positive, expansion at FDR<0.05 versus reference and all other wells, an odds ratio above 5, and a frequency above 0.1% in two replicate wells were required. A clonotype was called cross-reactive if it was significantly expanded both in SARS-CoV-2 spike wells and in at least one common cold coronavirus spike condition. CDR3 similarity was assessed by Levenshtein distance with the stringdist R package, and unrooted trees were built with ape in R 3.6.1. The clones in this table, taken by TCRdb from immuneACCESS, are in-frame only. Not every clone is retained; where verified, under half of the shortfall comes from an unresolved V gene, and the cause of the rest is unknown. That table furnishes V, J and clone size, whereas the DNA furnished D and trimming. This sample is represented by approximately 30,000 clones; roughly two thirds of them were singletons. The leading ten clones occupy around 27% of the sample.

This sample is part of a study of vaccination effects on CD4 cells after COVID-19 (dated by TCRdb to the early 2020s). Broadly, across the study: Two doses of either the BNT162b2 or the mRNA-1273 mRNA SARS-CoV-2 vaccine were administered to participants. In the study, cultures from other donors were sequenced using the Oncomine TCR Beta short-read assay on an Illumina iSeq 100. The full study included over 8 COVID-19 convalescent patients and several SARS-CoV-2-naive healthy vaccine recipients. The study compared SARS-CoV-2 spike-specific CD4+ TCR repertoires before and after mRNA vaccination in COVID-19 convalescent patients and infection-naive vaccine recipients. The full study reports these points: Clones induced by infection and clones induced by vaccination both contracted markedly at late timepoints after vaccination, which fits with T cell responses waning over time. The study was limited by a small number of convalescent patients, and early post-infection timepoints were lacking. Among healthy vaccine recipients, nearly all vaccine-induced clones were SARS-CoV-2 mono-reactive, and just 1 of 255 was cross-reactive with common cold coronaviruses.

In the ViraFEST assay, PBMC were stimulated with viral peptide pools, and antigen-specific CD4+ T cell clonotypes were then identified by expansion using TCR sequencing. After approximately 11 days of culture, CD4+ T cells were isolated with the EasySep CD4+ T cell isolation kit. Negative nucleocapsid antibody results before and after vaccination confirmed that the healthy vaccine recipients had no prior SARS-CoV-2 infection. Each well held 1.5 million to 2 million PBMC cultured in IMDM containing around 5% human AB serum, 8 to 10 IU/ml IL-2 and gentamicin, along with 8 to 10 ug/ml peptides. On days 3 and 7, half of the culture medium was replaced with fresh IL-2-containing medium. Unless otherwise noted, each peptide stimulation condition was cultured in triplicate wells. PBMC were separated from whole blood using Ficoll-Paque Plus gradient centrifugation and were then either cryopreserved at -140C or used fresh. Overlapping peptide pools spanned the spike proteins of SARS-CoV-2 and the common cold coronaviruses HCoV-NL63, HCoV-OC43 and HCoV-229E. The QIAamp micro DNA kit was used to extract genomic DNA from the cultured CD4+ T cells.

Trimming takes 4 bases from V and 0 bases from J, and the germline ends sit 5 bases apart. The cysteine opens and the phenylalanine closes a CDR3 of 13 amino acids. Here the CDR3 DNA is all that survives: 39 bases in frame from base 1. The germline V gene specifies SGHRS as CDR1 and YFSETQ as CDR2. Recombination connected TRBV5-1 to TRBJ1-5, with an unclear D gene assignment. Sequences were derived from CD4+ T cells from PBMCs cultured with HCoV-229E spike peptides, sampled before COVID-19 vaccination. Interpreted using the paper, the cell subset or site label stands for: HCoV-229E spike overlapping peptide pool stimulation. The receptor comes from a human donor who received a COVID-19 vaccine. The CDR3 amino acid sequence is: CASSRGSNQPQHF. The DNA sequence is as follows: TGCGCCAGCAGCCGTGGTAGCAATCAGCCCCAGCATTTT.